The sample holds one count of the clone carrying this T cell receptor beta chain. Its antigen is still unknown. The CDR3 extends over 14 amino acids. In germline, CDR1 is ENHRY, CDR2 SYGVKD. Trimming pared 3 bases from V and 0 bases from J, leaving 6 bases between. These data come from a study of cytomegalovirus exposure and HLA in healthy donors. Overall study context: One earlier analysis, a look at about 179 million T cells, found almost 120 million unique TCR beta sequences.

It was with 60 Vbeta and 13 Jbeta primers that the PCR ran. Here immunoSEQ multiplex PCR was the method, and the copy in TCRdb shows in-frame clones only, minus some. Here the sample spans roughly 100,000 clones, around three quarters being singletons. Findings and caveats of the study: Available immune exposure information was restricted to CMV serostatus only. Analyzed later, most CMV-associated TCR beta chains appeared HLA-restricted. Reports indicate that TCR beta sequences accurately predicted the HLA-A and HLA-B alleles of most subjects.

This clonotype was sampled from a man aged 45-60 years in good health and CMV-seropositive. The sequenced material came from PBMCs. The chain links TRBV10-3 to TRBJ1-3; no clear D. CDR3 in amino acids: CAISDASSGNTIYF. The CDR3 nucleotides read TGTGCCATCAGTGACGCGAGCTCTGGAAACACCATATATTTT.